One T cell receptor beta chain is described in this entry. The antigen remains undetermined. The data derive from a study of vaccination and CD4 T cells after COVID-19. Turning to the study itself: Collection of post-COVID samples occurred a median roughly 92 days after diagnosis, spanning a range of 35 to 161.

Treatment: approximately nine-day PBMC culture with coronavirus spike peptide pools or control peptides (ViraFEST assay). Via ViraFEST, peptide pools expanded antigen-specific T cells before TCR sequencing. Oncomine TCR Beta short-read sequencing was applied to DNA from cultured CD4+ T cells. TCRdb called the PCR reads again in MiXCR, with one record for every CDR3 protein. The profile shows 20,000 to 30,000 distinct CDR3 sequences, roughly 44% of them singletons. The CDR3 length is 15 residues. Between the trimmed V and J ends, which lost 2 bases and 4 bases, there was a span of 13 bases. Germline V gene sequence: CDR1 LNHNV, CDR2 YYDKDF (reference sequence).

This chain links TRBV15 with TRBJ2-3; D possibly corresponds to TRBD2 (6 bases). The sequencing input was CD4+ T cells from blood, cultured in vitro. The TCR originated in a human donor who had recovered from COVID-19. This CDR3 reads CATSRPTSRSDTQYF. Written as DNA, the CDR3 is TGTGCCACCAGCAGACCGACTAGTAGGTCAGATACGCAGTATTTT.